Only a few counts were recorded for the clone carrying this TCR beta chain. Germline V gives CDR1 SGHVS, CDR2 FQNEAQ. The CDR3 has 16 residues. V lost 5 bases and J lost 6; bases outside the gene matches: 9. The protocol was immunoSEQ multiplex PCR, while the TCRdb copy is restricted to in-frame clones and leaves out a portion. The table lists approximately 390,000 clones, roughly 89% of them singletons, with 5% to 8.5% in the top ten. This sample stems from a study of blood T cell repertoires in COVID-19. The source material was peripheral blood. The rearrangement uses TRBV7-8 and TRBJ2-4; 11 bases align to TRBD1. The clonotype originates from a man aged 18 to 30 with active or convalescent COVID-19. As DNA, the CDR3 is TGTGCCAGCAGCCGAGGACAGGGGGCGGTAGGAAACATTCAGTACTTC. This encodes CASSRGQGAVGNIQYF.